The 2 T cell receptor beta chains below all came from one sample that was sequenced in a study of blood T cell repertoires in COVID-19. TCRdb's copy holds only in-frame clones and misses some; the assay was immunoSEQ multiplex PCR. Here the sample spans 350,000 to 450,000 clones, less than 90% being singletons. The sequencing sample was made of PBMCs or T cells enriched from blood (not recorded which). Source of these receptors: a woman aged 50 to 65 who had recovered from COVID-19.

The chain links TRBV6-2 or TRBV6-3 to TRBJ1-1, with D maybe TRBD1 (5 bases). The V and J ends lost 5 bases and 5 bases respectively, with 21 bases between them. The CDR3 runs to 16 residues. Germline V gene lookup returns CDR1 MNHEY and CDR2 SVGEGT. CDR3 amino acids: CASSTRWGREKTEAFF. The CDR3 DNA follows: TGTGCCAGCAGTACCCGTTGGGGGAGGGAAAAAACTGAAGCTTTCTTT.

The chain carries TRBV7-9 and TRBJ1-1; TRBD1 agrees at 7 bases. V gave up 5 bases and J gave up 3 bases; unmatched junction bases: 9. The CDR3 consists of 15 residues. CDR1 SEHNR and CDR2 FQNEAQ come from the germline V gene (reference sequence). The DNA for the CDR3 is TGTGCCAGCAGCCCTTCCGGGACAGACTACACTGAAGCTTTCTTT. It is translated as CASSPSGTDYTEAFF.